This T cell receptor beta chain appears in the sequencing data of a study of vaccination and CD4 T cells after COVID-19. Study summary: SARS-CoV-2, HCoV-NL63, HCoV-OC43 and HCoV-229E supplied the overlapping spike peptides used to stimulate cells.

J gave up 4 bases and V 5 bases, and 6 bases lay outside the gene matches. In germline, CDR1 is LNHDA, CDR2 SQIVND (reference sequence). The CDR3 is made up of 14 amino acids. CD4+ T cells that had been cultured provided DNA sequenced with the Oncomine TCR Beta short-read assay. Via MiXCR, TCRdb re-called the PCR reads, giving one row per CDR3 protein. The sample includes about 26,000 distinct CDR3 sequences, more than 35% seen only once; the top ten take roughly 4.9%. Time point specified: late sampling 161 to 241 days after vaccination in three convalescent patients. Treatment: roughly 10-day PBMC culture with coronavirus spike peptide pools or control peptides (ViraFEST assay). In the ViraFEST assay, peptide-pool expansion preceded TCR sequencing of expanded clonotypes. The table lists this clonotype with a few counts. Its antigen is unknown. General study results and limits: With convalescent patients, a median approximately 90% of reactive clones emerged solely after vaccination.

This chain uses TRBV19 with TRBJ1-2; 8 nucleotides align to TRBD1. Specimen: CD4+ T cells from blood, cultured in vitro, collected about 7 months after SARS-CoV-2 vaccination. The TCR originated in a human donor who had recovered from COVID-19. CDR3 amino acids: CASSLTGTGYGYTF. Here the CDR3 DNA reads TGTGCCAGTAGTCTCACCGGGACAGGCTATGGCTACACCTTC.